The source of this T cell receptor beta chain is a study of blood T cell repertoires in COVID-19. Overall study: There were acute and convalescent COVID-19 samples, and they came from the United States, Italy and Spain. T cells, B-cell-depleted T cells, or PBMCs provided the cDNA or gDNA that served as material.

Per the study methods: Quantification of nucleated cells was approximated via reference gene primer amplification. Some clones are missing from TCRdb's copy, which holds only in-frame ones; the method was immunoSEQ multiplex PCR. Clone size and V and J calls were adopted from that table, with D and trimming inferred from the DNA. This sample yields about 90,000 clones, of which approximately 80% are seen a single time; around 10% belongs to the top ten. Germline V gives CDR1 MDHEN, CDR2 SYDVKM. With 4 bases removed from V and 3 bases from J, the gap between germline ends came to 13 bases. The CDR3 has 15 residues.

The clonotype originates from a woman aged 65 to 85 with acute or convalescent COVID-19. The sequenced material came from peripheral blood. The V call is TRBV28, the J call TRBJ1-5; no clear D. The CDR3 here is CASSSLVGFNQPQHF. The CDR3 DNA sequence: TGTGCCAGCAGTTCCCTAGTTGGGTTCAATCAGCCCCAGCATTTT.